This TCR beta chain was sequenced in a study of cytomegalovirus exposure and HLA in healthy donors. Whole-study context: An analysis done earlier identified around 100 million unique TCR beta sequences from about 179 million T cells. A data release that came early held tens of millions of unique TCRs from HLA-typed donors. Study outcomes and limitations: Later on, analysis showed that most CMV-associated TCR beta chains appeared to be HLA-restricted.

This clone appeared a few times. Its antigen remains unidentified. This CDR3 comprises 16 residues. The J segment lost 4 bases and the V segment lost 2 bases, leaving 8 bases of the junction unmatched. The germline gives CDR1 MNHEY, CDR2 SVGAGI. Both 60 Vbeta primers and 13 Jbeta primers went into the PCR. The data were produced by immunoSEQ multiplex PCR, yet TCRdb's version contains in-frame clones alone and is incomplete. This sample has 95,000 to 110,000 clones, with roughly a tenth found just once. Sequenced: PBMCs. The genes are TRBV6-5 and TRBJ2-1, with 7 bases matching TRBD2. This TCR came from a man aged 40-50 years in good health and CMV-seropositive. The CDR3 nucleotides read TGTGCCAGCAGTTACCTGGGTGGACTAGAGTACAATGAGCAGTTCTTC. It codes for CASSYLGGLEYNEQFF.